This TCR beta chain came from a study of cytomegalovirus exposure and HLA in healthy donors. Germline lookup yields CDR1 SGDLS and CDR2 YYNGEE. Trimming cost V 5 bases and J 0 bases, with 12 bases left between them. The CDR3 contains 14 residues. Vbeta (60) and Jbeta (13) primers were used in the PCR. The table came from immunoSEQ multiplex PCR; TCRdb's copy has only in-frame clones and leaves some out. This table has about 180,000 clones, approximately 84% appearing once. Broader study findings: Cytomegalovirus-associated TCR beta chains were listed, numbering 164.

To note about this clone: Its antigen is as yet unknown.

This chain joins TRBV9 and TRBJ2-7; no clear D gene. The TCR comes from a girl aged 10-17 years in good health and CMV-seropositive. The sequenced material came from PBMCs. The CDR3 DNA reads TGTGCCAGCAGTGAATACTTCGACTCCTACGAGCAGTACTTC. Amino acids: CASSEYFDSYEQYF. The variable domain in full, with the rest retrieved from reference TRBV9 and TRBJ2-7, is DSGVTQTPKHLITATGQRVTLRCSPRSGDLSVYWYQQSLDQGLQFLIQYYNGEERAKGNILERFSAQQFPDLHSELNLSSLELGDSALYFCASSEYFDSYEQYFGPGTRLTVT.